This T cell receptor (beta chain) was profiled in a study of blood T cell repertoires in COVID-19 (dated by TCRdb to between 2020 and 2021). With respect to the entire study: Samples from collaborators originated in the United States, Italy and Spain and spanned both the acute and convalescent phases of COVID-19. Where available, HLA class I and class II types were taken from metadata supplied by the sample provider and were not determined by assay-based typing. Sample metadata almost always included a de-identified subject ID, COVID-19 status, age in years and sex. The repertoires were made available in a free public database intended to serve as a resource for research on the immune response to SARS-CoV-2. The material from the prospective study consisted of cDNA or gDNA derived from T cells, B-cell-depleted T cells, or PBMCs. The samples were drawn from two sources: the first 160 participants of the ongoing ImmuneRACE study, and 1,200 or so subjects contributed by 6 global collaborators. Subjects who had been exposed to COVID-19, were actively infected with it, or had recovered from it provided the deeply sampled blood TCRbeta repertoires that made up the dataset.

Whole blood was collected in K2EDTA tubes by collaborating institutions according to the institutions' own protocols. For TCRbeta analysis, collaborators shipped samples in one of three forms: frozen whole blood, isolated PBMCs, or DNA extracted from either of those sample types. Details on this clone: No cognate antigen has been identified for it. One base away there is no much larger clone; base qualities are not given.

Overall study results and their limits: The amount of clinical and demographic metadata varied by source and participant and was provided uncurated.

CDR1 is given as KGHDR and CDR2 as SFDVKD, both from the germline V gene. V is cut back by 0 bases and J by 1 base, with 1 base in the junction unmatched. The CDR3 sequence holds 15 residues, the cysteine and phenylalanine included. The CDR3 DNA has 45 bases and is translated from base 1. The immunoSEQ Assay, a bias-controlled multiplex PCR, was used to amplify TCRbeta CDR3 regions from genomic DNA. The study's processing was this. The number of nucleated cells in each sample was estimated from the amplification of reference gene primers within the assay. To quantify the absolute abundance of each unique TCRbeta CDR3 rearrangement, sequence reads were collapsed and filtered. For each sample, productive Simpson clonality was calculated by taking the square root of Simpson's diversity index across productive rearrangements. As stored in TCRdb, this immuneACCESS dataset retains in-frame rearrangements with V and J assigned. A fraction of the clones does not appear; measured against another copy, unresolved V genes explain less than half of the discrepancy, and the remainder lacks a known reason. The D gene and trimming were derived from the DNA, and the V and J assignments and clone size from that table. For this sample there are 45,000 to 50,000 clones; 82% appear just once. The biggest ten clones account for roughly 7% of the sample.

In this chain, TRBV24-1 is recombined with TRBJ2-5; 7 middle bases align to TRBD1. Sequenced: peripheral blood. The receptor's source is a man aged 40-49 years with acute or convalescent COVID-19. The CDR3 region: CATSDLGTAQETQYF. The DNA reads TGTGCCACCAGTGATTTGGGGACAGCCCAAGAGACCCAGTACTTC.